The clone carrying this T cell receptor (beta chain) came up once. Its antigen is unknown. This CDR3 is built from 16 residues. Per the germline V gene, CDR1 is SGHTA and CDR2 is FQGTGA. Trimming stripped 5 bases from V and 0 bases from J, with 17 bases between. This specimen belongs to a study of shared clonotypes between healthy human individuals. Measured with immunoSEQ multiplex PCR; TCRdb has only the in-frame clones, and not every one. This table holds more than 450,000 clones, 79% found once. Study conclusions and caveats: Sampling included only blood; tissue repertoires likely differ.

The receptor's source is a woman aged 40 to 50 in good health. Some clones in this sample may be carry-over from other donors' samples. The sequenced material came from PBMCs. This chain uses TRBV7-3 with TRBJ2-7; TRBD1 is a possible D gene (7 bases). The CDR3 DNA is TGTGCCAGCAGCCGCAGCGGCGGGACAGTCTCCTACGAGCAGTACTTC. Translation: CASSRSGGTVSYEQYF.